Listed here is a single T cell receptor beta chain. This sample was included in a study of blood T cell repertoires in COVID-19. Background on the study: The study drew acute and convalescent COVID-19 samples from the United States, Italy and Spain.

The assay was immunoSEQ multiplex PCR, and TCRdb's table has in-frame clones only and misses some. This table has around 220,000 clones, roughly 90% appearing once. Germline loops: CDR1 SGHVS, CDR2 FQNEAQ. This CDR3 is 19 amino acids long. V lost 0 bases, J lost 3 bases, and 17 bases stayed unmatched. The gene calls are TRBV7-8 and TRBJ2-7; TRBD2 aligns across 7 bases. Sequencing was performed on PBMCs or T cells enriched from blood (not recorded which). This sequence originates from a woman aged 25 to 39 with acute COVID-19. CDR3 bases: TGTGCCAGCAGCTTAGCGCCGCCAGCCGGGAGGCCTTTACTCTACGAGCAGTACTTC. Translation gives CASSLAPPAGRPLLYEQYF.